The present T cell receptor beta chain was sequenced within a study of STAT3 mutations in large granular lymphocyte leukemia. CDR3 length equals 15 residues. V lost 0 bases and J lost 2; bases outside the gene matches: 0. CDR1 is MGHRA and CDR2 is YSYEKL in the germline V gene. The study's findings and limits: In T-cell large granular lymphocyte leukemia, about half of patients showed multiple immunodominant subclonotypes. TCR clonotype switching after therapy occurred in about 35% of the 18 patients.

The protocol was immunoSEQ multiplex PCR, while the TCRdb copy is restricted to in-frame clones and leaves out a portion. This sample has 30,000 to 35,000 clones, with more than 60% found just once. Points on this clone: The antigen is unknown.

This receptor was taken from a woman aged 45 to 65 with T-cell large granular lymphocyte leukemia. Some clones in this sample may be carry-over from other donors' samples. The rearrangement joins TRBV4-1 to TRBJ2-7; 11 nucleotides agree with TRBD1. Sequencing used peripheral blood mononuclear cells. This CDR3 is CASSQEGQGAYEQYF. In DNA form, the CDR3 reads TGCGCCAGCAGCCAAGAGGGACAGGGGGCCTACGAGCAGTACTTC.